The rows below give T cell receptor beta chains drawn from one sample of a study of blood T cell repertoires in COVID-19. The method was immunoSEQ multiplex PCR; TCRdb's version includes in-frame clones alone and lacks a portion of them. The sample yields hundreds of thousands of clones, around 90% seen once. The sample consisted of peripheral blood. These receptors all come from a man aged 55 to 70 with COVID-19, enrolled during active disease. The CDR3 runs from the conserved cysteine through the conserved F or W. Fields, in order: D gene, J gene, clone size, V gene, CDR3 DNA, CDR3 protein. D genes are given only for firm matches. Some rows mark clone size as missing; the rest say once, few, many or name a class of expanded clone.

-,TRBJ1-4,-,TRBV30,TGTGCCTGGAGTGCCCTGGTGTCCAGTTATGAAAAACTGTTTTTT,CAWSALVSSYEKLFF
-,TRBJ1-1,-,TRBV19,TGTGCCAGTAGTATCGGGACAACGAACACTGAAGCTTTCTTT,CASSIGTTNTEAFF
-,TRBJ1-2,-,TRBV6-5,TGTGCCAGCGGGAGAGGCTATGGCTACACCTTC,CASGRGYGYTF
TRBD2,TRBJ2-5,-,TRBV7-2,TGTGCCAGCAGCTTATGGGGAGGGGAAGAGACCCAGTACTTC,CASSLWGGEETQYF
TRBD1,TRBJ1-4,-,TRBV9,TGTGCCAGCAGCCCTTCCAGGGGGCGTGCAACTAATGAAAAACTGTTTTTT,CASSPSRGRATNEKLFF
-,TRBJ2-7,-,TRBV9,TGTGCCAGCAGCGTAGGCTGGGCAGGGCCGATCTACGAGCAGTACTTC,CASSVGWAGPIYEQYF
TRBD2,TRBJ2-1,-,TRBV7-2,TGTGCCAGCAGCGTTAGCGGGACTCCCAATGAGCAGTTCTTC,CASSVSGTPNEQFF
TRBD2,TRBJ2-7,once,TRBV19,TGTGCCAGTAGTATAGCTAGCGGGGCTTATTACGAGCAGTACTTC,CASSIASGAYYEQYF
-,TRBJ1-5,-,TRBV14,TGTGCCAGCAGCCCGGGGGGCCGGGGCAATCAGCCCCAGCATTTT,CASSPGGRGNQPQHF
TRBD1,TRBJ1-1,-,TRBV10-3,TGTGCCATCAGAGGGCAGGGGGCTTTTACTGAAGCTTTCTTT,CAIRGQGAFTEAFF
TRBD1,TRBJ1-2,-,TRBV4-1,TGCGCCAGCAGCCGAGACAGGGGGTCGACTGTGTATGGCTACACCTTC,CASSRDRGSTVYGYTF
TRBD1,TRBJ2-3,-,TRBV5-1,TGCGCCAGCAGCTCGAGGACAGGGGGCGCAGATACGCAGTATTTT,CASSSRTGGADTQYF
-,TRBJ2-1,-,TRBV19,TGTGCCAGTAGTACGTTGGACAGAAGCTCCTACAATGAGCAGTTCTTC,CASSTLDRSSYNEQFF
-,TRBJ1-1,-,TRBV10-3,TGTGCCATCAGTGAAGGGGGAAACATGAACACTGAAGCTTTCTTT,CAISEGGNMNTEAFF
-,TRBJ1-6,-,TRBV3-1/TRBV3-2,TGTGCCAGCAGCCAAACAGGGTCAAATTCACCCCTCCACTTT,CASSQTGSNSPLHF
TRBD2,TRBJ2-7,few,TRBV7-9,TGTGCCAGCAGCGGACTAGCGGGGGGACGGTACGAGCAGTACTTC,CASSGLAGGRYEQYF
TRBD1,TRBJ2-7,-,TRBV9,TGTGCCAGCGCCTCCGGGACAGGGGGCGACTACGAGCAGTACTTC,CASASGTGGDYEQYF
TRBD1,TRBJ1-5,-,TRBV6-1,TGTGCCAGCAGTGGCACCAGTGGGACAGGGTTTCAGCCCCAGCATTTT,CASSGTSGTGFQPQHF
TRBD2,TRBJ2-1,-,TRBV7-3,TGTGCCAGCAGCCCGATAGCGGGGGGGTTTAATGAGCAGTTCTTC,CASSPIAGGFNEQFF
TRBD1,TRBJ1-3,-,TRBV29-1,TGCAGCGCTAAGACAGGGGGGAGAAACACCATATATTTT,CSAKTGGRNTIYF
TRBD2,TRBJ2-5,-,TRBV4-3,TGCGCCAGCAGCCAAGATCCGCCTAGCGGGAGTCCTAGGGAGACCCAGTACTTC,CASSQDPPSGSPRETQYF
-,TRBJ2-5,-,TRBV27,TGTGCCAGCAGTTTAGTTTTCGGACAGAAAGAGACCCAGTACTTC,CASSLVFGQKETQYF
-,TRBJ1-3,-,TRBV6-5,TGTGCCAGCAGTTCGGGGAGTCAGAACACCATATATTTT,CASSSGSQNTIYF
-,TRBJ2-3,-,TRBV5-1,TGCGCCAGCAGCCCGGGGGGCGGGGGCACAGATACGCAGTATTTT,CASSPGGGGTDTQYF
TRBD2,TRBJ2-3,-,TRBV9,TGTGCCAGCAGCGTAGTAGCGGGAGGGCCTTCAGATACGCAGTATTTT,CASSVVAGGPSDTQYF
TRBD2,TRBJ2-1,once,TRBV25-1,TGTGCCAGCAGTGAATCCACTAGCGGGAGAGGCAATGAGCAGTTCTTC,CASSESTSGRGNEQFF
TRBD2,TRBJ2-7,-,TRBV10-3,TGTGCCATCAGTGAGGGGCTAGCGGACTCCTACGAGCAGTACTTC,CAISEGLADSYEQYF
-,TRBJ1-1,few,TRBV3-1/TRBV3-2,TGTGCCAGCAGCGGCCAGGGAAGAAGTGAAGCTTTCTTT,CASSGQGRSEAFF
-,TRBJ1-2,-,TRBV20-1,TGCAGGGCCCCGGGGGATGGCTACACCTTC,CRAPGDGYTF
TRBD2,TRBJ2-3,-,TRBV18,TGTGCCAGCTCACCCTCTGGGACTAGCGTAAGCACAGATACGCAGTATTTT,CASSPSGTSVSTDTQYF
TRBD2,TRBJ2-1,-,TRBV7-9,TGTGCCAGCAGCTTAGCTCGGACTAGCGGGGGGCCTGGTGAGCAGTTCTTC,CASSLARTSGGPGEQFF
TRBD2,TRBJ2-3,once,TRBV29-1,TGCAGCGTTGAAAGTCCAGCGGGGTCAGATACGCAGTATTTT,CSVESPAGSDTQYF
-,TRBJ1-1,-,TRBV12-3/TRBV12-4,TGTGCCAGCAGGCAGGGGTTGAACACTGAAGCTTTCTTT,CASRQGLNTEAFF
-,TRBJ2-1,-,TRBV19,TGTGCCAGTAGTATAGATCAGTTAGGGGGGGCTGAGCAGTTCTTC,CASSIDQLGGAEQFF
-,TRBJ1-2,-,TRBV7-2,TGTGCCAGCAGCCGCGACGTCAGGGCCTGGGGCTATGGCTACACCTTC,CASSRDVRAWGYGYTF
-,TRBJ1-5,few,TRBV4-2,TGTGCCAGCAGCCAAAAGGGAGGGGACAATCAGCCCCAGCATTTT,CASSQKGGDNQPQHF
-,TRBJ2-7,-,TRBV5-4,TGTGCCAGCCGACGGGGTATAAGCTCCTACGAGCAGTACTTC,CASRRGISSYEQYF
-,TRBJ1-1,once,TRBV19,TGTGCCAGTAGTTCTGAGATGAACACTGAAGCTTTCTTT,CASSSEMNTEAFF
TRBD1,TRBJ1-2,-,TRBV27,TGTGCCAGCAGTTTAGCCGGGACAGGGGCGGGGCGGCATGGCTACACCTTC,CASSLAGTGAGRHGYTF
TRBD2,TRBJ2-2,-,TRBV7-9,TGTGCCAGCAGCTTATCTAGCGGTTATACTCTCACCGGGGAGCTGTTTTTT,CASSLSSGYTLTGELFF
-,TRBJ1-2,-,TRBV11-2,TGTGCCAGCAGCTCTGGCGGGTATGGCTACACCTTC,CASSSGGYGYTF
-,TRBJ2-1,-,TRBV6-2/TRBV6-3,TGTGCCAGCAGTTACGGGGCCAGCTCCTACAATGAGCAGTTCTTC,CASSYGASSYNEQFF
-,TRBJ2-5,-,TRBV29-1,TGCAGCGTCAAAGGGGTACAAGAGACCCAGTACTTC,CSVKGVQETQYF
-,TRBJ1-5,-,TRBV30,TGTGCCTGGAGTGGAGGGTATCAGCCCCAGCATTTT,CAWSGGYQPQHF
-,TRBJ1-5,once,TRBV2,TGTGCCAGCAGCTCACCGGGGGGGACGTGGAGCAATCAGCCCCAGCATTTT,CASSSPGGTWSNQPQHF
TRBD1,TRBJ1-2,-,TRBV3-1/TRBV3-2,TGTGCCAGCAGCCAACCTACCCTACAGGGGAGCTATGGCTACACCTTC,CASSQPTLQGSYGYTF
TRBD1,TRBJ2-1,-,TRBV10-3,TGTGCCATCAGTGACCCCCCCGGGACAGGCACTAATGAGCAGTTCTTC,CAISDPPGTGTNEQFF
TRBD2,TRBJ2-1,-,TRBV4-1,TGCGCCAGCAGCCAAGTAGCTAGCGGGGGACCATACAATGAGCAGTTCTTC,CASSQVASGGPYNEQFF
TRBD1,TRBJ1-1,-,TRBV18,TGTGCCAGCTCACCGGGACAGCGCGTCTACGCTTTCTTT,CASSPGQRVYAFF